The next 32 T cell receptor beta chains were all read from a single sample in a study of control samples from healthy donors and cancer patients. Method: immunoSEQ multiplex PCR; TCRdb's copy keeps in-frame clones and lacks some. The table includes 200,000 or so clones, approximately 91% detected once. The sequencing input was blood. The receptors derive from a man aged 30-40 years in good health.

The rearrangement uses TRBV4-1 and TRBJ1-1; no clear D gene. Germline loops: CDR1 MGHRA, CDR2 YSYEKL. Trimming removed 1 base at V and 5 bases at J, with 14 bases between. The CDR3 is made up of 15 amino acids. DNA for the CDR3: TGCGCCAGCAGCCAAGGTCATTCGACGAGAACTGAAGCTTTCTTT. This translates into CASSQGHSTRTEAFF.

V is TRBV28 and J is TRBJ1-2, with TRBD1 matching over 8 bases. This CDR3 contains 13 residues. Unmatched junction bases numbered 4, after V lost 6 bases and J lost 4 bases. Per germline, CDR1 MDHEN and CDR2 SYDVKM. CDR3 amino acids: CASRGQGGYGYTF. The CDR3 DNA follows: TGTGCCAGCAGAGGACAGGGTGGCTATGGCTACACCTTC.

The chain links TRBV27 to TRBJ2-2; 9 bases align to TRBD2. The CDR3 consists of 19 residues. Losses at the gene ends were 4 bases for V and 1 base for J; bases not matched to a gene: 13. Germline loops: CDR1 MNHEY, CDR2 SMNVEV (reference sequence). CDR3 in amino acids: CASSSAFRASGENTGELFF. The CDR3, as DNA: TGTGCCAGCAGTTCAGCCTTTAGGGCTAGCGGGGAGAACACCGGGGAGCTGTTTTTT.

This clone has a single count. The rearrangement links TRBV4-1 to TRBJ2-7, with TRBD2 matching over 9 bases. Germline values: CDR1 MGHRA, CDR2 YSYEKL. J gave up 2 bases and V 11 bases, and 16 bases lay outside the gene matches. CDR3 size: 16 residues. CDR3 DNA sequence: TGCGCCCCCAGCCCGCGGGGGGGCGGGGAACCCTACGAGCAGTACTTC. This encodes CAPSPRGGGEPYEQYF.

The gene calls are TRBV24-1 and TRBJ2-3; 10 nucleotides match TRBD1. The J segment lost 6 bases and the V segment lost 4 bases, leaving 3 bases of the junction unmatched. CDR1 KGHDR and CDR2 SFDVKD come from the germline V gene. This CDR3 contains 14 residues. The CDR3 sequence: CATSDGTGVDTQYF. The CDR3 DNA is TGTGCCACCAGTGACGGGACAGGGGTGGATACGCAGTATTTT.

The V call is TRBV9, the J call TRBJ2-7; perhaps TRBD1 as D (5 bases). The V end lost 4 bases, the J end lost 3 bases, and 20 bases lay between the germline ends. This CDR3 is 16 amino acids long. CDR1 and CDR2 from the germline V gene are SGDLS and YYNGEE. CDR3 protein: CASSQSGHRSIYEQYF. CDR3 nucleotide sequence: TGTGCCAGCAGCCAGTCCGGACACAGGAGTATCTACGAGCAGTACTTC.

For the CDR3, the DNA is TGTGCCAGCAGCTTGGGCGGACAGGGAAGCTCCTACACCTTC. The encoded protein is CASSLGGQGSSYTF. This chain uses TRBV7-2 with TRBJ1-2; 8 bases map to TRBD1. The J segment lost 10 bases and the V segment lost 3 bases, leaving 10 bases of the junction unmatched. The CDR3 spans 14 residues. Germline lookup yields CDR1 SGHTA and CDR2 FQGNSA.

The chain is built from TRBV11-3 and TRBJ2-2, with 10 bases that match TRBD2. V was clipped by 0 bases and J by 1 base; unmatched bases: 2. CDR1 and CDR2 from the germline V gene are SGHNT and YENEEA. The CDR3 has 17 residues. The chain's CDR3 is CASSLDGTSVNTGELFF. In DNA, the CDR3 is TGTGCCAGCAGCTTAGATGGGACTAGCGTGAACACCGGGGAGCTGTTTTTT.

The chain uses TRBV5-1 and TRBJ1-1, with D possibly matching TRBD1 (5 bases). The germline V gene has CDR1 SGHRS and CDR2 YFSETQ. Trimming cost V 4 bases and J 8 bases, with 12 bases left between them. The length of the CDR3 is 12 residues. The CDR3 coding sequence is TGCGCCAGCAGCCCCACAGGCAGCGAAGCTTTCTTT. Its translation: CASSPTGSEAFF. Full variable domain (rest looked up from reference TRBV5-1 and TRBJ1-1): KAGVTQTPRYLIKTRGQQVTLSCSPISGHRSVSWYQQTPGQGLQFLFEYFSETQRNKGNFPGRFSGRQFSNSRSEMNVSTLELGDSALYLCASSPTGSEAFFGQGTRLTVV.

The CDR3 loop is CASSLAYRQGGTDTQYF. CDR3 nucleotides: TGCGCCAGCAGCTTGGCCTATAGACAGGGAGGGACAGATACGCAGTATTTT. The V and J genes are TRBV5-1 and TRBJ2-3, with D possibly being TRBD1 or TRBD2 (7 bases each). Per germline, CDR1 SGHRS and CDR2 YFSETQ. Trimming shortened V by 0 bases and J by 3 bases, and 17 bases separated the two germline ends. The CDR3 length is 17 residues.

This clone was counted only a few times. The V gene is TRBV18, the J gene TRBJ1-1, with D uncertain. This CDR3 region has 15 residues. CDR1 and CDR2 from the germline V gene are KGHSH and LQKENI. The V end lost 3 bases, the J end lost 7 bases, and 18 bases lay between the germline ends. The CDR3 DNA reads as TGTGCCAGCTCACCTCCCGGGAGTCAAGACGTTGAAGCTTTCTTT. Translating it yields CASSPPGSQDVEAFF.

The chain employs TRBV5-1 and TRBJ1-6, with D possibly matching TRBD1 (5 bases). Trimming pared 4 bases from V and 9 bases from J, leaving 23 bases between. This CDR3 is built from 17 residues. CDR1 and CDR2 from the germline V gene are SGHRS and YFSETQ. The CDR3 DNA reads TGCGCCAGCAGCCCCGATCATAGTAACAGGAGGGGTTCACCCCTCCACTTT. It codes for CASSPDHSNRRGSPLHF.

The V gene is TRBV2, the J gene TRBJ2-3, with D unclear. This CDR3 is 14 amino acids long. Deletions cut 7 bases from V and 0 bases from J, with 11 bases between. Germline CDR1 and CDR2: SNHLY and FYNNEI. CDR3 residues: CASTPASSTDTQYF. Written as DNA, the CDR3 is TGTGCCAGCACCCCTGCCTCTAGCACAGATACGCAGTATTTT.

This chain connects TRBV10-1 to TRBJ1-1; D remains unclear. The CDR3 loop spans 15 amino acids. Trimming shortened V by 7 bases and J by 1 base, and 16 bases separated the two germline ends. Germline CDR1 WNHNN, CDR2 SYGVQD (reference sequence). As DNA, the CDR3 is TGCGCCAGCACTCCGGGAGGGTCAGGGAACACTGAAGCTTTCTTT. Its protein is CASTPGGSGNTEAFF.

The chain couples TRBV5-6 to TRBJ1-3; no definite D call. V lost 0 bases to trimming and J lost 0 bases, with 4 bases between them. CDR3 length equals 14 residues. The germline CDR1 and CDR2 sequences are SGHDT and YYEEEE. CDR3 residues: CASSLEVSGNTIYF. The CDR3 region has the DNA TGTGCCAGCAGCTTGGAAGTCTCTGGAAACACCATATATTTT.

The chain uses TRBV6-5 and TRBJ1-1; no reliable D call. V was shortened by 2 bases and J by 5 bases, with 9 bases between the two germline ends. Per germline, CDR1 MNHEY and CDR2 SVGAGI. The CDR3 totals 13 residues. Here the CDR3 reads CASSYDAGTEAFF. Written as DNA, the CDR3 is TGTGCCAGCAGTTACGACGCGGGGACTGAAGCTTTCTTT.

The V call is TRBV5-8, the J call TRBJ2-3, with TRBD2 as a possible D gene (6 bases). Trimming shortened V by 3 bases and J by 1 base, and 15 bases separated the two germline ends. The germline CDR1 and CDR2 sequences are SGHTS and YDEGEE. The CDR3 sequence is 16 residues long. CDR3 sequence reads: CASSYSGRGRTDTQYF. CDR3 in DNA: TGTGCCAGCAGCTACTCCGGGCGGGGACGCACAGATACGCAGTATTTT.

This clone has just one count. The chain couples TRBV27 to TRBJ2-1; 13 bases agree with TRBD2. This CDR3 is 15 amino acids long. The V segment lost 6 bases and the J segment 7 bases; nucleotides outside the gene matches: 6. The V gene's germline CDR1 is MNHEY and CDR2 SMNVEV (reference sequence). The CDR3 loop reads CASRTGLAGANEQFF. In DNA form, the CDR3 reads TGTGCCAGCAGAACTGGACTAGCGGGGGCAAATGAGCAGTTCTTC.

The CDR3 DNA follows: TGTGCCAGCAGCCAATTCCTCAGCACAGATACGCAGTATTTT. Translated, it gives CASSQFLSTDTQYF. V gene TRBV7-2 combines with J gene TRBJ2-3; D is uncertain. Germline V gives CDR1 SGHTA, CDR2 FQGNSA. There are 14 residues in the CDR3. With 5 bases removed from V and 0 bases from J, the gap between germline ends came to 9 bases.

This sequence joins TRBV5-4 and TRBJ2-7; 9 nucleotides match TRBD1. Germline CDR1 and CDR2: SGHNT and YYREEE (reference sequence). The junction had 5 bases not matched to a gene; V was cut back by 6 bases and J by 4 bases. The CDR3 loop spans 13 amino acids. The CDR3 region is CASNRDRAYEQYF. CDR3 bases: TGTGCCAGCAACCGGGACAGGGCTTACGAGCAGTACTTC.

This clone was observed a handful of times. This chain joins TRBV11-1 and TRBJ2-6; unclear D gene. This CDR3 contains 15 residues. Germline values: CDR1 SGHAT, CDR2 FQDESV (reference sequence). Trimming pared 1 base from V and 4 bases from J, leaving 8 bases between. This CDR3 is CASSLGGSGANVLTF. As DNA, the CDR3 is TGTGCCAGCAGCTTAGGGGGTTCCGGGGCCAACGTCCTGACTTTC.

This rearrangement joins TRBV13 to TRBJ1-5; no clear D. The germline CDR1 and CDR2 sequences are PRHDT and FYEKMQ (reference sequence). CDR3 length: 13 residues. Trimming removed 6 bases from V and 4 bases from J, with 10 bases in between. The CDR3 spells CASSLRGNQPQHF. Written as DNA, the CDR3 is TGTGCCAGCAGTCTCCGAGGGAATCAGCCCCAGCATTTT.

The genes are TRBV10-2 and TRBJ2-7, with 14 bases identical to TRBD2. The CDR3 runs to 18 residues. Germline V gives CDR1 WSHSY, CDR2 SAAADI. The trim removed 0 bases at V and 2 bases at J, leaving 6 bases unmatched. In nucleotides, the CDR3 is TGCGCCAGCAGTGAGTCGGGACTAGCGGGGGCCACACCCTACGAGCAGTACTTC. Translated, it gives CASSESGLAGATPYEQYF.

In its sample, this clone was seen once. This chain connects TRBV11-3 to TRBJ2-2; D might be TRBD1 or TRBD2, each matching 6 bases. This CDR3 comprises 16 residues. V gave up 5 bases and J gave up 3 bases, with 16 bases separating them. Germline CDR1 and CDR2: SGHNT and YENEEA. CDR3 sequence reads: CASSIMGGSDTGELFF. DNA of the CDR3: TGTGCCAGCAGCATAATGGGGGGCTCGGACACCGGGGAGCTGTTTTTT. The full variable domain, in which reference TRBV11-3 and TRBJ2-2 provide the parts outside the CDR3, is EAGVVQSPRYKIIEKKQPVAFWCNPISGHNTLYWYLQNLGQGPELLIRYENEEAVDDSQLPKDRFSAERLKGVDSTLKIQPAELGDSAVYLCASSIMGGSDTGELFFGEGSRLTVL.

The rearrangement links TRBV10-3 to TRBJ2-3, with D unresolved. V was pared by 0 bases and J by 0 bases, with 13 bases between. CDR3 length equals 17 residues. CDR1 and CDR2 (germline): ENHRY, SYGVKD. CDR3 DNA sequence: TGTGCCATCAGTGAGTCGGGCCCCGCGTTCAGCACAGATACGCAGTATTTT. It specifies CAISESGPAFSTDTQYF.

CDR3 sequence: CASSPRQGSNYGYTF. The CDR3 nucleotides are TGTGCCAGCAGCCCCCGACAGGGGTCAAACTATGGCTACACCTTC. The rearrangement joins TRBV9 to TRBJ1-2; 8 bases are a match to TRBD1. The CDR3 length is 15 residues. The trim removed 4 bases at V and 2 bases at J, leaving 7 bases unmatched. Germline CDR1 SGDLS, CDR2 YYNGEE.

This clone was detected a few times. V gene TRBV12-3 or TRBV12-4 combines with J gene TRBJ1-2, with D hard to call. The V and J ends lost 2 bases and 8 bases respectively, with 12 bases between them. This CDR3 is built from 13 residues. Here the CDR3 DNA reads TGTGCCAGCAGTTTACGGGGAACGGAGGGCTACACCTTC. Protein: CASSLRGTEGYTF.

J is TRBJ1-2 and V is TRBV5-3; D is possibly TRBD1 (6 bases). TRBV5-3 is assigned to the ORF class and has an uncertain function. CDR3 length equals 15 residues. The V gene lost 6 bases and the J gene lost 2 bases, with 17 bases spanning the gap. The CDR3 nucleotides are TGTGCCAGAATGGAGTACAGGGAAAAGAACTATGGCTACACCTTC. Its translation: CARMEYREKNYGYTF.

The genes are TRBV5-1 and TRBJ2-7; the D gene is possibly TRBD1 (6 bases). Germline values: CDR1 SGHRS, CDR2 YFSETQ. The CDR3 is 17 residues long. Deletions cut 4 bases from V and 0 bases from J, with 20 bases between. DNA of the CDR3: TGCGCCAGCAGCCCCAGAGGAGGACAGCTCAGCTCCTACGAGCAGTACTTC. This sequence encodes CASSPRGGQLSSYEQYF.

The J gene is TRBJ2-7, the V gene TRBV4-1; D gene ambiguous. Deletions cut 0 bases from V and 7 bases from J, with 10 bases between. The CDR3 spans 13 residues. The germline gives CDR1 MGHRA, CDR2 YSYEKL. CDR3 region: CASSQDPEWEQYF. The CDR3 bases are TGCGCCAGCAGCCAAGATCCGGAGTGGGAGCAGTACTTC.

The chain joins TRBV6-5 to TRBJ2-7; D possibly corresponds to TRBD1 (6 bases). V dropped 4 bases and J dropped 5 bases, with 21 bases sitting between them. Germline loops: CDR1 MNHEY, CDR2 SVGAGI. The CDR3 consists of 16 residues. CDR3 in amino acids: CASSFPRGSSHHEQYF. The CDR3 coding sequence is TGTGCCAGCAGTTTCCCCAGGGGTTCGAGTCATCACGAGCAGTACTTC.

The V call is TRBV13, the J call TRBJ1-1; 10 nucleotides agree with TRBD1. The junction had 13 bases not matched to a gene; V was cut back by 5 bases and J by 4 bases. The germline V gene encodes CDR1 PRHDT and CDR2 FYEKMQ (reference sequence). The CDR3 spans 17 residues. DNA of the CDR3: TGTGCCAGCAGCCTCCGGGACAGGGGACCCATGAGCACTGAAGCTTTCTTT. Translated, it gives CASSLRDRGPMSTEAFF.